This paragraph covers one T cell receptor beta chain sequence. This record comes from a study of shared clonotypes between healthy human individuals. It was at deep level that the assay was run. The table came from immunoSEQ multiplex PCR; TCRdb's copy has only in-frame clones and leaves some out. The sample consists of roughly 700,000 clones, roughly 88% of them appearing once. Trimming shortened V by 3 bases and J by 3 bases, and 9 bases separated the two germline ends. Germline loops: CDR1 MDHEN, CDR2 SYDVKM. The CDR3 covers 14 residues. Healthy HIV-negative adults without recent acute infections or vaccinations served as donors.

The rearrangement joins TRBV28 to TRBJ1-5; D remains ambiguous. Sequenced sample: memory CD8+ T cells from PBMCs. Sample subset: CD45RO+ cells pooled with CCR7-negative TemRA cells. The source is a man between 18 and 29 years old in good health. Some clones in this sample may be carry-over from other donors' samples. This CDR3 is CASSFRIPNQPQHF. For the CDR3, the DNA is TGTGCCAGCAGTTTCCGGATACCCAATCAGCCCCAGCATTTT.